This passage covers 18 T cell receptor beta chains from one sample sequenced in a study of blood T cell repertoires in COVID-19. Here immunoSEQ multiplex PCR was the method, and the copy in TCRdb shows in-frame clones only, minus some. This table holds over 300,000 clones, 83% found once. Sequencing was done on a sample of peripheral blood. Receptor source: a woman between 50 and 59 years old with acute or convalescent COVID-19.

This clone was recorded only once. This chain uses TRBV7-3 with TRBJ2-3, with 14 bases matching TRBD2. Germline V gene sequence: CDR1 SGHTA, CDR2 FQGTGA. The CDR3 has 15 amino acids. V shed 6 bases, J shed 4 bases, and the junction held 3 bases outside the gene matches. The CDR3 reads CASSGTSGGSDTQYF. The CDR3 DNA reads TGTGCCAGCAGTGGGACTAGCGGGGGCTCAGATACGCAGTATTTT. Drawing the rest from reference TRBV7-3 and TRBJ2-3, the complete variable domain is GAGVSQTPSNKVTEKGKYVELRCDPISGHTALYWYRQSLGQGPEFLIYFQGTGAADDSGLPNDRFFAVRPEGSVSTLKIQRTERGDSAVYLCASSGTSGGSDTQYFGPGTRLTVL.

CDR3 protein: CSARQLAEAFF. In nucleotides, the CDR3 is TGCAGTGCTAGGCAGTTGGCTGAAGCTTTCTTT. The J gene is TRBJ1-1, the V gene TRBV20-1; D not certain. V was pared by 3 bases and J by 6 bases, with 8 bases between. CDR1 is DFQATT, CDR2 SNEGSKA, per germline (reference sequence). This CDR3 is built from 11 residues.

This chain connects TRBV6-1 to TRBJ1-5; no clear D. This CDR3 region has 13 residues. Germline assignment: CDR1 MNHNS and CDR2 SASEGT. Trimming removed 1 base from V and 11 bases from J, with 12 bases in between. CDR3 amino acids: CASSEEGGGTQHF. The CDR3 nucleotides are TGTGCCAGCAGTGAAGAGGGAGGTGGAACCCAGCATTTT.

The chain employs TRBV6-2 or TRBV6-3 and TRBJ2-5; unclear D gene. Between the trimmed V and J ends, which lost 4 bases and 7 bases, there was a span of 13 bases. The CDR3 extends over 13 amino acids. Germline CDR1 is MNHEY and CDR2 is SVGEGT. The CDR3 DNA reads TGTGCCAGCAGTTGGGCAGCTTTAGTGACCCAGTACTTC. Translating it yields CASSWAALVTQYF.

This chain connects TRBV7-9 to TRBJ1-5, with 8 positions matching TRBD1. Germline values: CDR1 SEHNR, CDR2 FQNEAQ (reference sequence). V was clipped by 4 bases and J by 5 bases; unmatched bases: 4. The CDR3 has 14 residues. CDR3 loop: CASSSQGADQPQHF. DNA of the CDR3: TGTGCCAGCAGCTCTCAGGGGGCTGATCAGCCCCAGCATTTT.

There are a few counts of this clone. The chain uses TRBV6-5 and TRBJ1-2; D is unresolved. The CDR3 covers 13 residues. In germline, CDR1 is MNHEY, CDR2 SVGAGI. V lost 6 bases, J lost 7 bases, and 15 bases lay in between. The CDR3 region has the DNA TGTGCCAGCAGCTTTCCGGACGGGGTTGGCTACACCTTC. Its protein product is CASSFPDGVGYTF.

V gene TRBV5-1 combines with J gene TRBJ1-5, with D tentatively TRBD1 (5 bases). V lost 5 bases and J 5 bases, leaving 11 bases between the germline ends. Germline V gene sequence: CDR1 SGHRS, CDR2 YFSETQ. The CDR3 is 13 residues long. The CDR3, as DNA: TGCGCCAGCAGTGGGGGGGTGGATCAGCCCCAGCATTTT. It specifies CASSGGVDQPQHF.

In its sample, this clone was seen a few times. CDR3 protein: CASSLSGTSLYF. For the CDR3, the DNA is TGTGCCAGCAGCCTCTCCGGGACTAGCTTGTATTTT. The gene calls are TRBV3-1 (or the pseudogene TRBV3-2) and TRBJ2-3; 9 positions agree with TRBD2. The CDR3 is 12 amino acids. CDR1 is LGHDT and CDR2 is YNNKEL in the germline V gene (reference sequence). Unmatched junction bases numbered 7, after V lost 4 bases and J lost 14 bases.

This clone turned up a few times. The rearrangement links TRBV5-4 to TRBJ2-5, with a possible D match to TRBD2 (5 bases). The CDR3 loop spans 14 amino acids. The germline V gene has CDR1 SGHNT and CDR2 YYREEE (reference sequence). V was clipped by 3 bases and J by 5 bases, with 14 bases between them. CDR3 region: CASSSGLQSETQYF. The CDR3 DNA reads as TGTGCCAGCAGCTCCGGACTCCAGTCGGAGACCCAGTACTTC.

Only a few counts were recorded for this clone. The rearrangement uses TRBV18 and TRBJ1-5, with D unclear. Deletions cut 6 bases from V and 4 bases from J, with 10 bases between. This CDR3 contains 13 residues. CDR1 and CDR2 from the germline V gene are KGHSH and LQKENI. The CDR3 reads CASSKSQNQPQHF. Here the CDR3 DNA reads TGTGCCAGCTCGAAATCACAGAATCAGCCCCAGCATTTT. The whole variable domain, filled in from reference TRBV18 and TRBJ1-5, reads NAGVMQNPRHLVRRRGQEARLRCSPMKGHSHVYWYRQLPEEGLKFMVYLQKENIIDESGMPKERFSAEFPKEGPSILRIQQVVRGDSAAYFCASSKSQNQPQHFGDGTRLSIL.

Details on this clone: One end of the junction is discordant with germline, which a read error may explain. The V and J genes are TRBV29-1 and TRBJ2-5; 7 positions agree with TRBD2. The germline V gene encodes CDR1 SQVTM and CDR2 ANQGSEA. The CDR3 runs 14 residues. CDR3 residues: CSAEGVGGLETQYF. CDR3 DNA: TGCAGCGCTGAAGGGGTGGGAGGGTTAGAGACCCAGTACTTC.

The DNA for the CDR3 is TGTGCCACCACCCCCGGAGGGCAGGGCCAACATAATGAAAAACTGTTTTTT. The encoded protein is CATTPGGQGQHNEKLFF. The chain uses TRBV24-1 and TRBJ1-4, with TRBD1 as a possible D gene (5 bases). Germline V lookup: CDR1 KGHDR, CDR2 SFDVKD. The CDR3 is 17 amino acids. V lost 8 bases and J lost 4, with 22 bases in between.

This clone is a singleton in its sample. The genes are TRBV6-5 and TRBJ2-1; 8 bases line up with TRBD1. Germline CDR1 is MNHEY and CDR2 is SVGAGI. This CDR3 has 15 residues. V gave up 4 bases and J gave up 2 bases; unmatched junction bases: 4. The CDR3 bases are TGTGCCAGCAGTTCTCGACAGGGGCCCTACAATGAGCAGTTCTTC. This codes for CASSSRQGPYNEQFF.

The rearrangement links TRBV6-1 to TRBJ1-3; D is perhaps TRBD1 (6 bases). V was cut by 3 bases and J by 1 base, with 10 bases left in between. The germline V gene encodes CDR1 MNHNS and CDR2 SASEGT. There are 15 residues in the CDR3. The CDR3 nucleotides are TGTGCCAGCAGTGACAGGGGACGTTCTGGAAACACCATATATTTT. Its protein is CASSDRGRSGNTIYF.

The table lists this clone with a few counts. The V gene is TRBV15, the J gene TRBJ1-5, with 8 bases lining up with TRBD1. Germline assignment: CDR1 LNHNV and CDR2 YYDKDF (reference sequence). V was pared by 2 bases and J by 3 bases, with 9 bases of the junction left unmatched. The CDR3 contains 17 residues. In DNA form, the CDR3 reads TGTGCCACCAGCAGATCTCCGGGACAGGCCCTCAATCAGCCCCAGCATTTT. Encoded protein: CATSRSPGQALNQPQHF.

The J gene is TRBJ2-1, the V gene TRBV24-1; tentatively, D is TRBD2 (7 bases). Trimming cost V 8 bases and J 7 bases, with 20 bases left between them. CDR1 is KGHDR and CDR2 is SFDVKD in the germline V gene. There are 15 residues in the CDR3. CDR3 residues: CATTGEGVKGNEQFF. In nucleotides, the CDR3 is TGTGCCACCACGGGGGAGGGGGTAAAGGGGAATGAGCAGTTCTTC.

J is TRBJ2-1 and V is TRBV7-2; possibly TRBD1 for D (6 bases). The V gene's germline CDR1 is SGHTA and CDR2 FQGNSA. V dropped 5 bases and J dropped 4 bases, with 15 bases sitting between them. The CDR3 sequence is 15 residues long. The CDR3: CASSKAGTNYNEQFF. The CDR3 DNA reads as TGTGCCAGCAGCAAAGCCGGGACAAATTACAATGAGCAGTTCTTC.

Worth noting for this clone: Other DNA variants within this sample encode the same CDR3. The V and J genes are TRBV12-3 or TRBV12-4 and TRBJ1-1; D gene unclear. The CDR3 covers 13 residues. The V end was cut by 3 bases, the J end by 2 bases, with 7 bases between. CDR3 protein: CASSFEGNTEAFF. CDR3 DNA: TGTGCCAGCAGTTTTGAGGGCAACACTGAAGCTTTCTTT.